One sample yielded the 13 T cell receptor beta chains listed below, sequenced in a study of T cells after yellow fever vaccination. TCRdb re-analysed the 5' RACE reads in MiXCR, keeping a single row per CDR3 protein. This sample has a few hundred thousand distinct CDR3 sequences, with around 12% found just once. Sequenced material: CD4+ T cells sorted from PBMCs, taken 15 days after the yellow fever booster vaccination. These receptors were obtained from a man aged 18 to 29 who received the YFV17D yellow fever vaccine.

The rearrangement links TRBV5-1 to TRBJ2-6; no clear D gene. Germline assignment: CDR1 SGHRS and CDR2 YFSETQ. V lost 6 bases, J lost 0 bases, and 10 bases lay in between. CDR3 size: 15 residues. In DNA, the CDR3 is TGCGCCAGCAACACGCCGGGCTCTGGGGCCAACGTCCTGACTTTC. Protein: CASNTPGSGANVLTF.

CDR3 sequence reads: CASSLAGGAYEQYV. The DNA of the CDR3 is TGTGCCAGCAGCTTAGCCGGGGGGGCGTACGAGCAGTACGTC. The rearrangement uses TRBV7-8 and TRBJ2-7, with 8 positions matching TRBD2. Germline V gives CDR1 SGHVS, CDR2 FQNEAQ. This CDR3 spans 14 amino acids. V lost 0 bases and J lost 4; bases outside the gene matches: 2.

The chain has TRBV14 and TRBJ2-2; 8 positions match TRBD1. The CDR3 sequence is 16 residues long. The junction had 10 bases not matched to a gene; V was cut back by 1 base and J by 9 bases. Germline assignment: CDR1 SGHDN and CDR2 FVKESK. CDR3 sequence reads: CASSQGRQGSSWELFF. DNA for the CDR3: TGTGCCAGCAGCCAAGGCAGACAGGGGTCCTCATGGGAGCTGTTTTTT.

The chain couples TRBV28 to TRBJ2-7; D remains ambiguous. Trimming took 5 bases from V and 4 from J, leaving 9 bases between them. The CDR3 is 12 amino acids. Germline values: CDR1 MDHEN, CDR2 SYDVKM. The CDR3 DNA follows: TGTGCCAGCAGTACGTACAAGTACGAGCAGTACGTC. Amino acids: CASSTYKYEQYV.

This clonotype has more than one count but fewer than ten. The V call is TRBV12-3 or TRBV12-4, the J call TRBJ2-3; D unresolved. The CDR3 spans 11 residues. The V gene lost 7 bases and the J gene lost 6 bases, with 8 bases spanning the gap. The CDR3 reads CASKYRDTQYF. The CDR3 coding sequence is TGTGCCAGCAAATATCGGGATACGCAGTATTTT.

V and J are TRBV12-3 or TRBV12-4 and TRBJ1-2; 7 bases map to TRBD1. The CDR3 spans 13 residues. With V trimmed by 3 bases and J by 6 bases, 4 bases remained unmatched. The CDR3 region is CASSFTGANGYTF. The CDR3, as DNA: TGTGCCAGCAGTTTTACAGGGGCGAATGGCTACACCTTC.

This clonotype was recorded at least ten times. The gene calls are TRBV9 and TRBJ2-4; TRBD2 agrees at 14 bases. Losses at the gene ends were 0 bases for V and 7 bases for J; bases not matched to a gene: 3. This CDR3 region has 16 residues. Germline lookup yields CDR1 SGDLS and CDR2 YYNGEE. The CDR3 DNA sequence: TGTGCCAGCAGCGTAGGACTAGCGGGGGGGCTGAACATTCAGTACTTC. Protein: CASSVGLAGGLNIQYF.

This clonotype was observed a few times. The rearrangement links TRBV7-2 to TRBJ2-7; no reliable D call. The CDR3 has 15 residues. The V and J ends lost 4 bases and 0 bases respectively, with 13 bases between them. The germline V gene has CDR1 SGHTA and CDR2 FQGNSA. This CDR3 is CASSSTTENSYEQYF. As DNA, the CDR3 is TGTGCCAGCAGCTCCACGACGGAGAACTCCTACGAGCAGTACTTC.

The chain joins TRBV7-9 to TRBJ1-5; D is ambiguous. Germline V gives CDR1 SEHNR, CDR2 FQNEAQ (reference sequence). The CDR3 sequence is 14 residues long. V was clipped by 5 bases and J by 3 bases, with 11 bases between them. The CDR3 sequence is CASSTMGNNQPQHF. CDR3 sequence (DNA): TGTGCCAGCAGCACAATGGGTAACAATCAGCCCCAGCATTTT. Looking up the rest from reference TRBV7-9 and TRBJ1-5 gives the full variable domain: DTGVSQNPRHKITKRGQNVTFRCDPISEHNRLYWYRQTLGQGPEFLTYFQNEAQLEKSRLLSDRFSAERPKGSFSTLEIQRTEQGDSAMYLCASSTMGNNQPQHFGDGTRLSIL.

This clonotype was seen more than once but under ten times. This rearrangement joins TRBV6-5 to TRBJ2-3; unclear D gene. This CDR3 has 14 amino acids. Trimming pared 4 bases from V and 4 bases from J, leaving 12 bases between. Germline V CDR1 and CDR2: MNHEY, SVGAGI. The CDR3 reads CASSLRFSSDTQYF. CDR3 nucleotides: TGTGCCAGCAGTTTGAGGTTTTCGTCAGATACGCAGTATTTT.

This clonotype showed up just once. The chain carries TRBV4-1 and TRBJ2-7; D uncertain. There are 14 residues in the CDR3. Trimming took off 4 bases at V and 5 bases at J, with 15 bases between the two ends. CDR1 and CDR2 (germline): MGHRA, YSYEKL. The CDR3 DNA reads TGCGCCAGCAGCCGGCTTGGGGAATTGGACGAGCAGTACTTC. Protein sequence: CASSRLGELDEQYF.

This clonotype was detected only a few times. CDR3 in DNA: TGTGCCAGCAGCCCTAGCGGGGGGGCCGTCAGGACAGATACGCAGTATTTT. The encoded protein is CASSPSGGAVRTDTQYF. V usage is TRBV7-2 and J usage is TRBJ2-3; 12 bases fit TRBD2. The CDR3 sequence is 17 residues long. CDR1 is SGHTA and CDR2 is FQGNSA in the germline V gene. V lost 5 bases, J lost 3 bases, and 9 bases stayed unmatched.

There are a few counts of this clonotype. This chain uses TRBV12-3 or TRBV12-4 with TRBJ1-6, with a weak D call TRBD1 (5 bases). CDR3 length: 15 amino acids. V shed 5 bases and J shed 10 bases, with 18 bases lying between them. CDR3 DNA: TGTGCCAGCAGTCCGCAGGGTATTTCGCAATCACCCCTCCACTTT. This sequence encodes CASSPQGISQSPLHF.